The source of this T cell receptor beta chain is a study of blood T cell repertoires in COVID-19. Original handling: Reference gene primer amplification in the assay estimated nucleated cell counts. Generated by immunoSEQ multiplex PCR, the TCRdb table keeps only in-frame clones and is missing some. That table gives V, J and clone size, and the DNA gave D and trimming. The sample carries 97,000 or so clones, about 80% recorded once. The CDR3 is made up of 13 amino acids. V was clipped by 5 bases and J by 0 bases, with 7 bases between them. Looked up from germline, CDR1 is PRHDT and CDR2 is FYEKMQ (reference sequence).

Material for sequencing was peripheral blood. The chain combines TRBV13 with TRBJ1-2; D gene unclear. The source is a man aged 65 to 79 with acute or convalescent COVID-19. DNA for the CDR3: TGTGCCAGCAGCACTCGAACTAACTATGGCTACACCTTC. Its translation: CASSTRTNYGYTF. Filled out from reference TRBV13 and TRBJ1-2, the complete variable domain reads AAGVIQSPRHLIKEKRETATLKCYPIPRHDTVYWYQQGPGQDPQFLISFYEKMQSDKGSIPDRFSAQQFSDYHSELNMSSLELGDSALYFCASSTRTNYGYTFGSGTRLTVV.